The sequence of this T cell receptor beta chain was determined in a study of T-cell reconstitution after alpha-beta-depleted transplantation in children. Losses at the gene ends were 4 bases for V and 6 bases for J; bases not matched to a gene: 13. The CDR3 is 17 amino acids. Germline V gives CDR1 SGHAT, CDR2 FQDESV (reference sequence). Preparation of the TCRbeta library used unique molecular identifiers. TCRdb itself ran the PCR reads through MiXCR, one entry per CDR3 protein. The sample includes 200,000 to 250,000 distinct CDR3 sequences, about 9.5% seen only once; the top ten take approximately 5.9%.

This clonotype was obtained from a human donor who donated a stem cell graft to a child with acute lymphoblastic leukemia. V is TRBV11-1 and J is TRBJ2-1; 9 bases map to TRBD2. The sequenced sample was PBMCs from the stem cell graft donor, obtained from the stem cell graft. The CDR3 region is CASSWNGGGDLGNEQFF. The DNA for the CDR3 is TGTGCCAGCAGCTGGAATGGCGGGGGGGATTTGGGCAATGAGCAGTTCTTC.